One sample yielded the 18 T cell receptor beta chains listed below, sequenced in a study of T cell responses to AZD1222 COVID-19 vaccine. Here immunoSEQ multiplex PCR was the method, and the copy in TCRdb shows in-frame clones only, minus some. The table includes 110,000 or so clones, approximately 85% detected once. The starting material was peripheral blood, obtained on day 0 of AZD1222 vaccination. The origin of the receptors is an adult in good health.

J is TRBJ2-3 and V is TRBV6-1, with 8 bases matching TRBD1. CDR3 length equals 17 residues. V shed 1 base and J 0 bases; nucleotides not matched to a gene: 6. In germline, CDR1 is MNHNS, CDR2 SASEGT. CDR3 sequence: CASSEVSWDRSTDTQYF. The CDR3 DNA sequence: TGTGCCAGCAGTGAAGTGTCTTGGGACAGGAGCACAGATACGCAGTATTTT.

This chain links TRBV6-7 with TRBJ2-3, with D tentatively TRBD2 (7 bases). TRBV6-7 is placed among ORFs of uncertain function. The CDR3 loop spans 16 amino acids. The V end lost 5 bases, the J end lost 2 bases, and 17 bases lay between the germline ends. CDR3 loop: CASSRPQGGDTDTQYF. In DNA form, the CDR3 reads TGTGCCAGCAGTCGCCCCCAAGGGGGGGACACAGATACGCAGTATTTT.

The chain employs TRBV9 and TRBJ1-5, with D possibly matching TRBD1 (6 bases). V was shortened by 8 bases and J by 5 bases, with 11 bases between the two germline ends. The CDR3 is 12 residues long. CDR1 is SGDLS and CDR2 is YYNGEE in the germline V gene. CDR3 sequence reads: CASSKGDQPQHF. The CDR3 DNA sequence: TGTGCCAGTTCCAAGGGGGATCAGCCCCAGCATTTT. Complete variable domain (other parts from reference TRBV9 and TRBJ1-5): DSGVTQTPKHLITATGQRVTLRCSPRSGDLSVYWYQQSLDQGLQFLIQYYNGEERAKGNILERFSAQQFPDLHSELNLSSLELGDSALYFCASSKGDQPQHFGDGTRLSIL.

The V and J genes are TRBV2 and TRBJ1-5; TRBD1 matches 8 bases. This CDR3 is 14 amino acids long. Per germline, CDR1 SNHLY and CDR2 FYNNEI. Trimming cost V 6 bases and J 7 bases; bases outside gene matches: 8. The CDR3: CASRLTGGDQPQHF. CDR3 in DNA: TGTGCCAGCAGGTTAACAGGGGGAGACCAGCCCCAGCATTTT.

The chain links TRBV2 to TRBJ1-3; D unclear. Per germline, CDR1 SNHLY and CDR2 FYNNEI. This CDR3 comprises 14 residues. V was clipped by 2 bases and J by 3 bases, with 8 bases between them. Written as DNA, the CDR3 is TGTGCCAGCAGTGAAAGAGGGTTTGGAAACACCATATATTTT. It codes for CASSERGFGNTIYF.

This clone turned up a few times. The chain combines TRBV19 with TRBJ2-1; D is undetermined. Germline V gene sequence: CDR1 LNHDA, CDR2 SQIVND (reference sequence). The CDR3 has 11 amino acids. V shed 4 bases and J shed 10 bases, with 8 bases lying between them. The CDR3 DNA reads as TGTGCCAGTAGTACCTTGTGGGAGCAGTTCTTC. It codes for CASSTLWEQFF.

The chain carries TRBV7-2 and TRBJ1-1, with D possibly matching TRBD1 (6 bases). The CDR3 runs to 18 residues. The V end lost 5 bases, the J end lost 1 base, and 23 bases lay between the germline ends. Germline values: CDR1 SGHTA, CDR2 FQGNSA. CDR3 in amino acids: CASSLQGNSPAKNTEAFF. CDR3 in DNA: TGTGCCAGCAGCCTACAGGGAAACTCACCCGCCAAGAACACTGAAGCTTTCTTT.

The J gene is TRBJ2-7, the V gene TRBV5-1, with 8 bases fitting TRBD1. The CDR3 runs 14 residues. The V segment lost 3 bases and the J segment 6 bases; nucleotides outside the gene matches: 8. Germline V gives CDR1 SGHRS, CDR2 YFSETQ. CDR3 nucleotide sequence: TGCGCCAGCAGCTCGGGGGACAGGTGGCCCGAGCAGTACTTC. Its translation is CASSSGDRWPEQYF.

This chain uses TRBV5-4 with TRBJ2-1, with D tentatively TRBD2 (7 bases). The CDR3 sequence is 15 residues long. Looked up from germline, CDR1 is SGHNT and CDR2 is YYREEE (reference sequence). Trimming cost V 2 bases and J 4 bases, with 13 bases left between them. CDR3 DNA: TGTGCCAGCAGCTTAGAGGGGGGGGCTTACAATGAGCAGTTCTTC. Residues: CASSLEGGAYNEQFF.

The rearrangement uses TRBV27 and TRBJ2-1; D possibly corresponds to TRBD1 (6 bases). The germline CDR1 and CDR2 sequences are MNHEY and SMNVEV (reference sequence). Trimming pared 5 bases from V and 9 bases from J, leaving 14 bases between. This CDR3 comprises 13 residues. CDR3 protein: CASSGGPISEQFF. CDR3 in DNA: TGTGCCAGCAGTGGGGGCCCAATTAGTGAGCAGTTCTTC.

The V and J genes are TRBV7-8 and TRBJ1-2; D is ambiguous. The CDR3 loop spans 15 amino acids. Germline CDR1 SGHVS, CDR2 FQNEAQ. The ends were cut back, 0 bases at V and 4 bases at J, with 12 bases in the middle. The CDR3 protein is CASSLAGSPVYGYTF. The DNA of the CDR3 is TGTGCCAGCAGCTTAGCGGGATCTCCGGTCTATGGCTACACCTTC. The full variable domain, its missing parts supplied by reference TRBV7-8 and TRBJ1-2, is GAGVSQSPRYKVAKRGQDVALRCDPISGHVSLFWYQQALGQGPEFLTYFQNEAQLDKSGLPSDRFFAERPEGSVSTLKIQRTQQEDSAVYLCASSLAGSPVYGYTFGSGTRLTVV.

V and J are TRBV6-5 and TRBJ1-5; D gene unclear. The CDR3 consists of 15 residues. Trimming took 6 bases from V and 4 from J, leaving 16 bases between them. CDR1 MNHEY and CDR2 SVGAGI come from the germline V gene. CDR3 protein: CASSQQAGLNQPQHF. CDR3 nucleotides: TGTGCCAGCAGCCAACAAGCTGGACTGAATCAGCCCCAGCATTTT.

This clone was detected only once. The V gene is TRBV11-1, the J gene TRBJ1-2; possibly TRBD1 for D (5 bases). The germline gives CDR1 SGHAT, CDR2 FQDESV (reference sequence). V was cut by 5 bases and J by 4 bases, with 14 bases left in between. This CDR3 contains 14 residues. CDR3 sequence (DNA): TGTGCCAGCAGCCATGGGGTCGGGGCCTATGGCTACACCTTC. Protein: CASSHGVGAYGYTF.

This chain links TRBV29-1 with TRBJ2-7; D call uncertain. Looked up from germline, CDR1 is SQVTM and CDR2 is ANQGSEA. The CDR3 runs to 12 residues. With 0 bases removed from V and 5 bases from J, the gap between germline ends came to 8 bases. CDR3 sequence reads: CSVEDLRNEQYF. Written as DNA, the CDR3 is TGCAGCGTTGAAGACCTTCGGAACGAGCAGTACTTC.

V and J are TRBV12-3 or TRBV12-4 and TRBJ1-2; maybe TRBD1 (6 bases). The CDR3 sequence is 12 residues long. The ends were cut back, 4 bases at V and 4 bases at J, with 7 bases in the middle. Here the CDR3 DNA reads TGTGCCAGCAGTTCAGGGGCCTATGGCTACACCTTC. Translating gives CASSSGAYGYTF.

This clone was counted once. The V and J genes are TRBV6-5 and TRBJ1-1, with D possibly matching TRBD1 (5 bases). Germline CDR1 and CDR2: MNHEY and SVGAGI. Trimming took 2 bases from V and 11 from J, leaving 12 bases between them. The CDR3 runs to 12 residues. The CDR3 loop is CASSYESGHAFF. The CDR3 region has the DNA TGTGCCAGCAGTTACGAGTCAGGGCACGCTTTCTTT.

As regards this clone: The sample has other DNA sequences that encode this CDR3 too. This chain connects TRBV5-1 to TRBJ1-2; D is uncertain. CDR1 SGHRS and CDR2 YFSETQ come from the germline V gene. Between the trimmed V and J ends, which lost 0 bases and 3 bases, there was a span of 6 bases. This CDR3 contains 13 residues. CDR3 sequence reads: CASSLDGDYGYTF. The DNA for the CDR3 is TGCGCCAGCAGCTTGGACGGCGACTATGGCTACACCTTC.

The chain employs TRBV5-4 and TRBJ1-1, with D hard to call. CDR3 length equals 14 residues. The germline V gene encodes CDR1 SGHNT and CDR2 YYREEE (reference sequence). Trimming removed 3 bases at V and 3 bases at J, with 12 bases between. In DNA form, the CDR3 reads TGTGCCAGCAGCTCCGTGGAGGGTTACACTGAAGCTTTCTTT. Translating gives CASSSVEGYTEAFF.